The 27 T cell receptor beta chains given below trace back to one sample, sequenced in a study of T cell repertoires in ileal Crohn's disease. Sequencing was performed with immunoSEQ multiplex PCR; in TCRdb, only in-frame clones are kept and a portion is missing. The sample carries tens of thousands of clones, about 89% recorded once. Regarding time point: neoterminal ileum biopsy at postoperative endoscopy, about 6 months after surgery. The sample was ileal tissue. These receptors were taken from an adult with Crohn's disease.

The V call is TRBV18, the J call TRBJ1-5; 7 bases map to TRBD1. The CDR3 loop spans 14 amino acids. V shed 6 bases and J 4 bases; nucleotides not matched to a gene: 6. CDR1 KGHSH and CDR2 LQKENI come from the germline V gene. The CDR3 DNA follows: TGTGCCAGCTCGACTACAGGGGATAATCAGCCCCAGCATTTT. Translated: CASSTTGDNQPQHF.

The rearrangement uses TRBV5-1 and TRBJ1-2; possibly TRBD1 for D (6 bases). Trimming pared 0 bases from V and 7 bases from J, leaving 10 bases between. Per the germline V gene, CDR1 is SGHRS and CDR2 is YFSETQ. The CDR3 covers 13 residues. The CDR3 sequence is CASSLVGAGGYTF. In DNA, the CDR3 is TGCGCCAGCAGCTTGGTGGGGGCAGGTGGCTACACCTTC.

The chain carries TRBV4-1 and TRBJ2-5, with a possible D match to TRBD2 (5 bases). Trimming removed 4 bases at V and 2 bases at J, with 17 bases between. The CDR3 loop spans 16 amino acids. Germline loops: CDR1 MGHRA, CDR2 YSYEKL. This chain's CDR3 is CASSRPNAGVQETQYF. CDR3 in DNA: TGCGCCAGCAGCCGCCCAAATGCCGGGGTACAAGAGACCCAGTACTTC.

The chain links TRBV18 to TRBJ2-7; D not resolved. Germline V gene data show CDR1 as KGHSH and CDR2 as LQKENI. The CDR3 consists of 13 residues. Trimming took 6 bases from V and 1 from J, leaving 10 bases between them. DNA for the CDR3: TGTGCCAGCTCCGAATCCAGGTCCTACGAGCAGTACTTC. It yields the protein CASSESRSYEQYF.

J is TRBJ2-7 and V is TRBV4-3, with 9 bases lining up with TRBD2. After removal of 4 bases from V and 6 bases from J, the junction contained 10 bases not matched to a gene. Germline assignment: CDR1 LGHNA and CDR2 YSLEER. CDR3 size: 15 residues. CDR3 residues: CASSRKLAGPGEQYF. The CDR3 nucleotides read TGCGCCAGCAGCCGAAAACTAGCGGGCCCAGGCGAGCAGTACTTC.

CDR3 residues: CASSLGDLNYGYTF. The CDR3 DNA reads as TGTGCCAGCAGCTTGGGGGACTTGAACTATGGCTACACCTTC. The J gene is TRBJ1-2, the V gene TRBV5-6, with D possibly being TRBD1 (5 bases). The V end was cut by 0 bases, the J end by 2 bases, with 8 bases between. The CDR3 spans 14 residues. Germline assignment: CDR1 SGHDT and CDR2 YYEEEE.

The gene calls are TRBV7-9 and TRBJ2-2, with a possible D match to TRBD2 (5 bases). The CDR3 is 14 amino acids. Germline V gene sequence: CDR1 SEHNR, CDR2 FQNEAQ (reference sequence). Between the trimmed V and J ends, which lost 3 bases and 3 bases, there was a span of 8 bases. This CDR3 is CASSFAGYTGELFF. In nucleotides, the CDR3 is TGTGCCAGCAGCTTCGCGGGCTACACCGGGGAGCTGTTTTTT.

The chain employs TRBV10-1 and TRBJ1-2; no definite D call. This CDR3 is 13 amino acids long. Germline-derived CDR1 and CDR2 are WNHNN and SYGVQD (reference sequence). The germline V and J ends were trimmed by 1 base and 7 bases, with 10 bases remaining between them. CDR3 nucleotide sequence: TGCGCCAGCAGTGAGTTCCCAGACTCTGGCTACACCTTC. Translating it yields CASSEFPDSGYTF.

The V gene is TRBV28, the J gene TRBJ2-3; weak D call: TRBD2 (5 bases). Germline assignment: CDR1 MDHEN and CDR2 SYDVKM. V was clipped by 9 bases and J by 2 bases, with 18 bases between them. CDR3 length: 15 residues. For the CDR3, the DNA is TGTGCCAGTCTCCCCGTAGGGCGGGTCACAGATACGCAGTATTTT. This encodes CASLPVGRVTDTQYF.

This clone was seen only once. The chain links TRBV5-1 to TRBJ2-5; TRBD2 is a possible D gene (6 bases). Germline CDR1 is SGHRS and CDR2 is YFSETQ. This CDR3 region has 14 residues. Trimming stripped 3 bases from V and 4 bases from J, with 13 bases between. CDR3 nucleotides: TGCGCCAGCAGCTCTGGAGGGCCAGCAGAGACCCAGTACTTC. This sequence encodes CASSSGGPAETQYF.

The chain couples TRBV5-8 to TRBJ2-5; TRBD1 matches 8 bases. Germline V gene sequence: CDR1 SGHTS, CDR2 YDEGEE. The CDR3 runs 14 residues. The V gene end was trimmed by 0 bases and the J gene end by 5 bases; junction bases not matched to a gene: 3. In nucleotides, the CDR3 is TGTGCCAGCAGCTTGGGCAGGGGGCGGGAGACCCAGTACTTC. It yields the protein CASSLGRGRETQYF.

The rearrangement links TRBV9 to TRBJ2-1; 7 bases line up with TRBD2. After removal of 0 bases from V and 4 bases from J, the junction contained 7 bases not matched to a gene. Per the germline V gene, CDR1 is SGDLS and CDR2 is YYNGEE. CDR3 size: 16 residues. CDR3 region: CASSVAGGVGYNEQFF. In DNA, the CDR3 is TGTGCCAGCAGCGTAGCTGGGGGGGTAGGGTACAATGAGCAGTTCTTC.

The CDR3 nucleotides are TGTGCCAGCTCATCTGGGGGGGCTGATCAGCCCCAGCATTTT. The encoded protein is CASSSGGADQPQHF. This rearrangement joins TRBV18 to TRBJ1-5, with D maybe TRBD1 (6 bases). CDR1 is KGHSH, CDR2 LQKENI, per germline. CDR3 length equals 14 residues. Trimming took off 5 bases at V and 5 bases at J, with 13 bases between the two ends.

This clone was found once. This CDR3 is CASSLGAGLTGELFF. CDR3 DNA sequence: TGTGCCAGCAGCTTAGGAGCGGGACTGACCGGGGAGCTGTTTTTT. The chain joins TRBV11-3 to TRBJ2-2; TRBD2 matches 7 bases. Germline loops: CDR1 SGHNT, CDR2 YENEEA. The CDR3 has 15 residues. The trim removed 1 base at V and 5 bases at J, leaving 4 bases unmatched.

The CDR3 nucleotides read TGTGCCAGCAGTCATCGGACAGGGCGAATCGAGCAGTACTTC. Translating gives CASSHRTGRIEQYF. The J gene is TRBJ2-7, the V gene TRBV27; 8 bases line up with TRBD1. Germline assignment: CDR1 MNHEY and CDR2 SMNVEV (reference sequence). The CDR3 runs to 14 residues. With V trimmed by 5 bases and J by 6 bases, 9 bases remained unmatched.

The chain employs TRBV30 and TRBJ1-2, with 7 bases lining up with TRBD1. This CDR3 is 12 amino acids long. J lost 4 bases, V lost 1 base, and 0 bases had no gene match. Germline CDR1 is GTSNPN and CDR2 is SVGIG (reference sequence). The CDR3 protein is CAWSGTGYGYTF. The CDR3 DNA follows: TGTGCCTGGAGTGGGACAGGCTATGGCTACACCTTC.

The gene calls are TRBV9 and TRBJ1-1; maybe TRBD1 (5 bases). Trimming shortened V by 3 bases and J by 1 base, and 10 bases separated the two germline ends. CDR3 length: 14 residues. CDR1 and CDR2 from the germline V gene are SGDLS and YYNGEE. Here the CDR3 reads CASSGGHRNTEAFF. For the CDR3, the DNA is TGTGCCAGCAGCGGAGGACATAGGAACACTGAAGCTTTCTTT.

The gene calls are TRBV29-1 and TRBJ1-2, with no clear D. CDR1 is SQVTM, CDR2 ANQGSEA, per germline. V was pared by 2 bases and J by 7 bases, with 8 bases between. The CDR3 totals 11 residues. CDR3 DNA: TGCAGCGTTGAACAGGATTCTGGCTACACCTTC. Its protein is CSVEQDSGYTF.

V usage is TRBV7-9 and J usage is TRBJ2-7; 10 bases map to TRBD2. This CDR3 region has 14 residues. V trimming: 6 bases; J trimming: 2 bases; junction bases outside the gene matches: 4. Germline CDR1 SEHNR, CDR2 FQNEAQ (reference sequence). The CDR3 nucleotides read TGTGCCAGCAGTCACAGCGGGAGGGCCTACGAGCAGTACTTC. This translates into CASSHSGRAYEQYF.

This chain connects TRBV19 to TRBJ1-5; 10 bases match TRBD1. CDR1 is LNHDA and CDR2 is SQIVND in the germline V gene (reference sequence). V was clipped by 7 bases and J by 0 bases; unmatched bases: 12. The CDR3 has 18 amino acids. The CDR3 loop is CASTKRGQGRDSNQPQHF. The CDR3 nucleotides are TGTGCCAGTACCAAACGGGGACAGGGGCGAGATAGCAATCAGCCCCAGCATTTT.

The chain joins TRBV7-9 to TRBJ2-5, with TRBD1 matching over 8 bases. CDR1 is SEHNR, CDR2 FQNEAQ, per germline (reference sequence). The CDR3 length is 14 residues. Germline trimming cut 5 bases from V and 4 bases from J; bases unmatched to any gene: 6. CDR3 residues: CASSRDRLGETQYF. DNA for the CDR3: TGTGCCAGCAGCCGGGACAGGTTGGGAGAGACCCAGTACTTC.

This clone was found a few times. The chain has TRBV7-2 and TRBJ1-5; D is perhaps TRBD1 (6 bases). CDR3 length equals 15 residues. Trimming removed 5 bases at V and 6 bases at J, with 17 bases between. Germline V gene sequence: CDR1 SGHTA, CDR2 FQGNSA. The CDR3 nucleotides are TGTGCCAGCAGCAAATCAACAGGGAACAGTCAGCCCCAGCATTTT. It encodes CASSKSTGNSQPQHF.

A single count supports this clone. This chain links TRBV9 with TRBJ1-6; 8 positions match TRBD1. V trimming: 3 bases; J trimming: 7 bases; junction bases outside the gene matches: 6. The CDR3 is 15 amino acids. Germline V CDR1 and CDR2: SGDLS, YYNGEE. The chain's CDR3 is CASSGGTGGNSPLHF. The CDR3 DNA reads TGTGCCAGCAGCGGGGGGACAGGTGGAAATTCACCCCTCCACTTT.

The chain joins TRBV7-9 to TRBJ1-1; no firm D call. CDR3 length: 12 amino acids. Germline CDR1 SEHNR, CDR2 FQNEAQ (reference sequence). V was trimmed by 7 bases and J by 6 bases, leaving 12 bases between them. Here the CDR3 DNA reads TGTGCCAGCAATTTGGCCGGGTCTGAAGCTTTCTTT. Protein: CASNLAGSEAFF.

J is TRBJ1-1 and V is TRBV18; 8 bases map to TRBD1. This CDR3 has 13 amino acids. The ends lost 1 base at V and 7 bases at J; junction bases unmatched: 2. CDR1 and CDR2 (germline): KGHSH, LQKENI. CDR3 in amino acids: CASSPRGQGEAFF. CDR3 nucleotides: TGTGCCAGCTCACCACGCGGACAGGGTGAAGCTTTCTTT.

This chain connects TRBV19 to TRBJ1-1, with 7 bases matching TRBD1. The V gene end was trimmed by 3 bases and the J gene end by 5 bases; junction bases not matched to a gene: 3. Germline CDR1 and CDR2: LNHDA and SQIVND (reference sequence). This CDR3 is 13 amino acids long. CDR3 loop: CASSMEGATEAFF. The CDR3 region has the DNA TGTGCCAGTAGTATGGAGGGGGCGACTGAAGCTTTCTTT.

The CDR3 nucleotides read TGTGCCAGCAGTCCCGGGACAGGTGATCAGCCCCAGCATTTT. Its protein product is CASSPGTGDQPQHF. The chain joins TRBV28 to TRBJ1-5; 8 bases match TRBD1. Germline V gene sequence: CDR1 MDHEN, CDR2 SYDVKM. This CDR3 has 14 residues. Trimming took 5 bases from V and 5 from J; bases not matched to a gene: 5.